The 17 T cell receptor beta chains in this list originate from one sample, sequenced in a study of blood T cell repertoires in COVID-19. The method was immunoSEQ multiplex PCR; TCRdb's version includes in-frame clones alone and lacks a portion of them. The table lists about 480,000 clones, roughly nine tenths of them singletons, with 7.5% to 9.5% in the top ten. The specimen sequenced was peripheral blood. The receptors come from a woman aged 50 to 65 with COVID-19, enrolled during active disease.

CDR3 region: CASRPTGAGTGELFF. For the CDR3, the DNA is TGTGCCAGCAGACCGACAGGGGCGGGGACCGGGGAGCTGTTTTTT. The chain carries TRBV27 and TRBJ2-2; 8 bases agree with TRBD1. Germline trimming cut 6 bases from V and 5 bases from J; bases unmatched to any gene: 8. The CDR3 sequence is 15 residues long. Germline V lookup: CDR1 MNHEY, CDR2 SMNVEV (reference sequence).

The gene calls are TRBV5-1 and TRBJ1-3; D gene ambiguous. Germline V gene lookup returns CDR1 SGHRS and CDR2 YFSETQ. Deletions cut 2 bases from V and 8 bases from J, with 14 bases between. This CDR3 is built from 14 residues. The CDR3 spells CASSFEGKADTIYF. CDR3 nucleotides: TGCGCCAGCAGCTTTGAAGGAAAGGCGGACACCATATATTTT. Full variable domain (missing parts from reference TRBV5-1 and TRBJ1-3): KAGVTQTPRYLIKTRGQQVTLSCSPISGHRSVSWYQQTPGQGLQFLFEYFSETQRNKGNFPGRFSGRQFSNSRSEMNVSTLELGDSALYLCASSFEGKADTIYFGEGSWLTVV.

A single count supports this clone. This chain joins TRBV7-8 and TRBJ2-7; 7 nucleotides agree with TRBD1. This CDR3 is built from 12 residues. Germline trimming cut 5 bases from V and 6 bases from J; bases unmatched to any gene: 4. Germline lookup yields CDR1 SGHVS and CDR2 FQNEAQ. The CDR3 spells CASSPPGGEQYF. CDR3 sequence (DNA): TGTGCCAGCAGCCCCCCAGGGGGCGAGCAGTACTTC.

The rearrangement joins TRBV3-1 (or the pseudogene TRBV3-2) to TRBJ2-7; the match to TRBD2 covers 15 bases. Germline V lookup: CDR1 LGHDT, CDR2 YNNKEL (reference sequence). J lost 7 bases, V lost 3 bases, and 4 bases had no gene match. CDR3 length equals 15 residues. CDR3 sequence reads: CASSQGTSGGREQYF. The DNA for the CDR3 is TGTGCCAGCAGCCAGGGGACTAGCGGGGGGCGTGAGCAGTACTTC.

This chain joins TRBV15 and TRBJ1-1; a possible D gene is TRBD1 (6 bases). Trimming removed 0 bases at V and 11 bases at J, with 19 bases between. The CDR3 runs 15 residues. Germline lookup yields CDR1 LNHNV and CDR2 YYDKDF (reference sequence). CDR3 nucleotides: TGTGCCACCAGCAGAGATAGGACAGCCAGCCTCATGGCTTTCTTT. Amino acids: CATSRDRTASLMAFF.

The genes are TRBV12-3 or TRBV12-4 and TRBJ2-7; a weak D match, TRBD1 (5 bases). With 2 bases removed from V and 0 bases from J, the gap between germline ends came to 5 bases. The length of the CDR3 is 13 residues. CDR3 amino acids: CASSLQGSYEQYF. CDR3 coding DNA: TGTGCCAGCAGTTTACAGGGCTCCTACGAGCAGTACTTC.

This chain joins TRBV6-1 and TRBJ2-3; D may be TRBD2 (5 bases). This CDR3 spans 18 amino acids. Germline-derived CDR1 and CDR2 are MNHNS and SASEGT. V lost 3 bases, J lost 2 bases, and 21 bases lay in between. The CDR3, as DNA: TGTGCCAGCAGTGAGGTAGGGCCGGGAAGATGGACCACAGATACGCAGTATTTT. The encoded protein is CASSEVGPGRWTTDTQYF.

V gene TRBV19 combines with J gene TRBJ1-2; D not certain. The ends were cut back, 2 bases at V and 5 bases at J, with 12 bases in the middle. This CDR3 comprises 14 residues. Germline V gene sequence: CDR1 LNHDA, CDR2 SQIVND (reference sequence). CDR3 DNA: TGTGCCAGTAGTATATACGAGGGAACGTATGGCTACACCTTC. It translates to CASSIYEGTYGYTF.

V and J are TRBV19 and TRBJ2-1; D is undetermined. This CDR3 is built from 13 residues. Deletions cut 9 bases from V and 5 bases from J, with 14 bases between. CDR1 and CDR2 from the germline V gene are LNHDA and SQIVND (reference sequence). The CDR3 region is CASNNNPDNEQFF. CDR3 bases: TGTGCCAGCAATAATAATCCGGACAATGAGCAGTTCTTC. The full variable domain, with the rest looked up from reference TRBV19 and TRBJ2-1, is DGGITQSPKYLFRKEGQNVTLSCEQNLNHDAMYWYRQDPGQGLRLIYYSQIVNDFQKGDIAEGYSVSREKKESFPLTVTSAQKNPTAFYLCASNNNPDNEQFFGPGTRLTVL.

Here the CDR3 reads CASSPGGTQGTGGYTF. The CDR3 region has the DNA TGTGCCAGCAGCCCAGGGGGGACACAGGGGACCGGAGGCTACACCTTC. The chain carries TRBV28 and TRBJ1-2, with TRBD1 matching 7 bases. The CDR3 totals 16 residues. The V gene end was trimmed by 6 bases and the J gene end by 8 bases; junction bases not matched to a gene: 18. Germline lookup yields CDR1 MDHEN and CDR2 SYDVKM.

The rearrangement joins TRBV5-4 to TRBJ2-1; TRBD2 might be the D (6 bases). The V gene's germline CDR1 is SGHNT and CDR2 YYREEE (reference sequence). CDR3 length equals 11 residues. V was shortened by 4 bases and J by 10 bases, with 9 bases between the two germline ends. The CDR3 sequence is CASSLGGEQFF. The CDR3 nucleotides read TGTGCCAGCAGCCTCGGAGGGGAGCAGTTCTTC.

This sequence joins TRBV21-1 and TRBJ2-7; the table's D call, TRBD2, has no DNA check behind it. TRBV21-1 is given as a pseudogene. The CDR3 totals 15 residues. CDR3 region: CASSRPLAEHYEQYF. The CDR3 DNA follows: TGTGCCAGCAGCAGACCGTTAGCGGAACACTACGAGCAGTACTTC.

The chain couples TRBV19 to TRBJ2-1; 11 positions agree with TRBD2. Germline-derived CDR1 and CDR2 are LNHDA and SQIVND (reference sequence). CDR3 length equals 12 residues. Unmatched junction bases numbered 0, after V lost 4 bases and J lost 10 bases. CDR3 nucleotides: TGTGCCAGTAGTACTAGCGGGGGGGAGCAGTTCTTC. Its translation: CASSTSGGEQFF.

The V call is TRBV15, the J call TRBJ1-5; 10 nucleotides align to TRBD1. In germline, CDR1 is LNHNV, CDR2 YYDKDF (reference sequence). This CDR3 spans 16 amino acids. Trimming removed 4 bases from V and 5 bases from J; junction bases left unmatched: 8. DNA for the CDR3: TGTGCCACCAGCACAGGGACAGGGGTGAGATATCAGCCCCAGCATTTT. This encodes CATSTGTGVRYQPQHF.

This chain connects TRBV4-1 to TRBJ2-7; TRBD2 is a possible D gene (6 bases). The CDR3 extends over 12 amino acids. The ends were cut back, 6 bases at V and 6 bases at J, with 12 bases in the middle. The V gene's germline CDR1 is MGHRA and CDR2 YSYEKL. CDR3 bases: TGCGCCAGCAGTTTTGGAGGGCCCGAGCAGTACTTC. Amino acids: CASSFGGPEQYF.

The chain is built from TRBV19 and TRBJ2-7, with 8 bases aligning to TRBD2. Germline V gene data show CDR1 as LNHDA and CDR2 as SQIVND (reference sequence). Germline trimming cut 6 bases from V and 0 bases from J; bases unmatched to any gene: 10. CDR3 length: 16 residues. CDR3 protein: CASSPSTGGSSYEQYF. The CDR3 region has the DNA TGTGCCAGTAGCCCGTCCACGGGGGGGAGCTCCTACGAGCAGTACTTC.

The rearrangement links TRBV5-6 to TRBJ1-6; TRBD1 is a possible D gene (5 bases). The CDR3 runs to 15 residues. Germline V CDR1 and CDR2: SGHDT, YYEEEE. The V end was cut by 4 bases, the J end by 6 bases, with 14 bases between. The CDR3 DNA follows: TGTGCCAGCAGCCCGCAGGGTTTGGGTAATTCACCCCTCCACTTT. This codes for CASSPQGLGNSPLHF.